This section outlines one T cell receptor (beta chain) sequence together with its context. The sample originates from a study of blood T cell repertoires in COVID-19. For the study at large: From the United States, Italy and Spain came samples of acute and convalescent COVID-19. T cells, B-cell-depleted T cells, or PBMCs provided the cDNA or gDNA that served as material.

The CDR3 has 11 residues. Trimming stripped 5 bases from V and 10 bases from J, with 11 bases between. Germline V gives CDR1 SEHNR, CDR2 FQNEAQ (reference sequence). Authors' analysis steps: Quantification of nucleated cells was approximated via reference gene primer amplification. Assay: immunoSEQ multiplex PCR; the TCRdb copy retains only in-frame clones and omits some. V, J and clone size derive from that table, while D and trimming were established from the DNA sequence. The sample contains under 200,000 clones, about 88% of which appear only once. The sequence came from a man between 40 and 49 years old with active or convalescent COVID-19. Input material: peripheral blood. This chain uses TRBV7-9 with TRBJ1-2; a weak D match, TRBD1 (5 bases). CDR3 region: CASSTGDVYTF. DNA for the CDR3: TGTGCCAGCAGCACAGGAGATGTCTACACCTTC.